The present T cell receptor (beta chain) was sequenced within a study of OX40 agonist ivuxolimab in advanced cancers. Study-wide context: Every 2 weeks, patients received ivuxolimab intravenously, dosed at 0.01 to 10 mg/kg. The study, taken as a whole, reports: Near-lowest levels of clonal expansion characterized partial responders at 0.1-3.0 mg/kg. At doses 0.1 to 3.0 mg/kg, CD4+ and CD8+ clones expanded.

The CDR3 spans 14 residues. CDR1 is MNHEY, CDR2 SVGAGI, per germline. Unmatched junction bases numbered 0, after V lost 0 bases and J lost 7 bases. To note about this clone: What it recognizes is unknown.

TCRdb keeps only in-frame clones here, not all; method: immunoSEQ multiplex PCR. The sample has fewer than 25,000 clones, 75% to 85% seen once; the top ten hold about 17%. The chain has TRBV6-5 and TRBJ2-4, with 10 bases matching TRBD2. This TCR came from an adult with an advanced solid tumor such as melanoma, head and neck, liver or kidney cancer. The sample was CD4+ or CD8+ T cells sorted from blood, taken in a trial of the OX40 agonist ivuxolimab. The CDR3 protein is CASSYSAGGNIQYF. The CDR3 DNA follows: TGTGCCAGCAGTTACTCAGCGGGGGGGAACATTCAGTACTTC.